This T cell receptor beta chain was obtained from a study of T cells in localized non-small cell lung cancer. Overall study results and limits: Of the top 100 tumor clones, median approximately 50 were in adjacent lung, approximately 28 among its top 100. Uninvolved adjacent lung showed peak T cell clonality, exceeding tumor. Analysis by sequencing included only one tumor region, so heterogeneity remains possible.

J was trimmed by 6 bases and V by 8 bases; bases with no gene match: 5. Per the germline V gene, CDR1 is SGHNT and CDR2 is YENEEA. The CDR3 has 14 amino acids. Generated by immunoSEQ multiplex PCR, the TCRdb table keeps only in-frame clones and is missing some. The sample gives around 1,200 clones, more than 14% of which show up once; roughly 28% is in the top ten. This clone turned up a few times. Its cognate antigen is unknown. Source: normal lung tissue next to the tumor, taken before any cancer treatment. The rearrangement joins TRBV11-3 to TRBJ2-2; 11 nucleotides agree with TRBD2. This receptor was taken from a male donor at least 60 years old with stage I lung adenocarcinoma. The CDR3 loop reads CASGTSGRSGELFF. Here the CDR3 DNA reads TGTGCCAGCGGAACTAGCGGGAGATCCGGGGAGCTGTTTTTT.